This TCR beta chain was sequenced in a study of blood T cells in healthy people across ages (dated by TCRdb to the mid-2010s). In terms of the full investigation: Template switching captured roughly one uniquely barcoded TCR beta cDNA molecule per two T cells in model experiments. The study measured age-related changes in TCR beta repertoire diversity using deep sequencing normalized with unique cDNA molecular identifiers. Four age groups were formed from the donors: young (average approximately 16 years), middle-aged (less than 40), aged (62) and long-lived (more than 75). Two additional independent replicas of 1 million unique cDNA reads from the same blood draw were analyzed for two donors (one aged 18 to 30 and one aged 80 or older). The full study reports these points: Donor CMV infection status was unknown, potentially confounding age-related changes in expanded clonotypes. Estimates of total diversity based on one million sequenced T cells were considered lower bounds and underestimates. Compared with the aged group, the long-lived group had more naive CD4+ T cells, fewer expanded clones and increased TCR diversity, a pattern suggesting age selection. Observed TCR beta diversity per million T cells fell roughly linearly with age, and a significant reduction was already apparent by age about 36. Since profiling was done on bulk unsorted PBMCs, naive and antigen-experienced compartments could not be conclusively compared. Observed TCR beta diversity correlated strongly with the percentage of naive T cells measured by flow cytometry.

Systemically healthy Caucasian individuals from Russia, approximately 39 in total and aged about 6 to 90 years, were included as donors. Each donor gave approximately 9.3 milliliters of peripheral blood, collected into EDTA-treated Vacutainer tubes. PBMCs were isolated by Ficoll-Paque density-gradient centrifugation, with at least 7 million obtained per sample. Trizol reagent was used to extract total RNA from the PBMCs, yielding at least 5.5 micrograms per sample. Naive CD45RAhigh/CD27high T cell percentages were measured by flow cytometry on a PBMC aliquot from every donor. A word on this clonotype: It has no known antigen specificity. Base-call qualities are not available, and no considerably larger clone is one nucleotide away.

Library method: 5' RACE. Sequencing used an Illumina HiSeq 2500. A second PCR of roughly 7 to 11 cycles was performed with a sample-barcoded 5' primer and a J-beta primer mix. Each TCR beta cDNA molecule received a unique molecular identifier from a template-switch 5' adaptor carrying 12 random nucleotides. At least 2.5 million CDR3-containing paired-end reads were obtained from each sample. First-strand cDNA synthesis was performed from all RNA using the Mint cDNA synthesis kit, with priming by a TRBC-specific oligonucleotide. Following uracil-DNA glycosylase treatment, a first 18-cycle PCR with universal primers M1SS and BC2_uni_R was performed on all cDNA. Per the source publication's procedure: Normalization of each sample was performed by random selection of 1 million high-quality reads, each carrying a distinct molecular identifier. Reads sharing molecular identifiers were discarded rather than binned into consensus sequences. CDR3 identification, clonotype clustering and error correction used MiTCR with a Q25 quality threshold and the strictest error-elimination algorithm. A nonparametric unseen species model with Euler transformation was used to estimate a lower bound on total TCR beta diversity. Using fastp at Q25 and MiXCR, TCRdb reprocessed the public reads and kept productive beta chains. Duplicate CDR3 protein sequences are folded into a single record with the most common DNA and genes. These V and J calls are TCRdb output, not the study's own analysis. The sample records hundreds of thousands of distinct CDR3 sequences, about a quarter of which are singletons. The ten largest make up under 3% of the sample.

Sequences SGHTA (CDR1) and FQGTGA (CDR2) are obtained from the germline V gene. The CDR3 spans 15 residues, from the cysteine through the phenylalanine. Of all the DNA, just the CDR3 is kept, 45 bases in frame from base 1. Between the V and J ends, shortened by 4 bases and 0 bases respectively, the junction contains 12 bases. These data also featured in a second study, about T cells of mothers and their children. The second study also describes: The donors were nine systemically healthy Caucasian individuals, made up of three mothers and their six children. cDNA synthesis used all of the extracted RNA, with approximately 1.6 ug of RNA in each 15 ul reaction. In the second PCR, the M1S primer added sample barcodes and 2-4 random nucleotides. Over 9 million TCR beta CDR3 reads came from each mother, compared with approximately 3.1 million reads from each child. In both related and unrelated pairs, thymic selection shapes the output of TCR recombination in a similar way, with inherited differences having only a minor effect. Normalized repertoire overlap in related mother-child pairs was always slightly higher than in unrelated mother-child pairs, but the difference was never significant. With a sensitivity of approximately 96 clones per million clonotypes, no persistent microchimeric T cell clones were detected. To look for features that set related mother-child pairs apart from unrelated individuals, the researchers ran deep NGS to compare the TCR beta repertoires of mothers and children. On average, the children were roughly 10 +/- 4 years old, while the mothers were about 37 +/- 4 years old. After adapter ligation with NEBNext reagents, the libraries were sequenced on Illumina HiSeq 2000 with 100+100 nt paired-end reads. Mother and child libraries were prepared a month apart and sequenced in separate runs to prevent cross-contamination. Each donor had between roughly 450,000 and 2,100,000 distinct TCR beta clonotypes identified. Naive TCR beta clonotypes were estimated from low-frequency clonotypes matched to each donor's FACS-determined naive share, without sorting.

The TCR comes from a boy between 10 and 17 years old in good health. Sample: blood. The rearrangement combines TRBV7-3 with TRBJ1-1, with no confident D gene call. In nucleotide form, the sequence is TGTGCCAGCAGCTCAAGTGGCAGAATGAACACTGAAGCTTTCTTT. It translates to CASSSSGRMNTEAFF.